This T cell receptor (beta chain) was profiled in a study of T cell clones after liver transplantation. The CDR3 loop spans 13 amino acids. The J segment lost 8 bases and the V segment lost 3 bases, leaving 6 bases of the junction unmatched. Germline-derived CDR1 and CDR2 are KGHSH and LQKENI. Sequencing used immunoSEQ multiplex PCR; TCRdb keeps in-frame clones, though not all of them. This table holds 68,000 or so clones, 92% found once. The source was CD4+ T cells from blood, collected approximately 26 months after liver transplant. The chain uses TRBV18 and TRBJ1-2; 7 bases map to TRBD1. The sequence was collected from a human patient who received a liver transplant. Some T cells may be transferred from the graft donor. CDR3 bases: TGTGCCAGCTCACCCGGGACAGATAAGGGCTACACCTTC. This gives the protein CASSPGTDKGYTF.